The 30 T cell receptor beta chains in this list originate from one sample, sequenced in a study of blood T cell repertoires in COVID-19. Data came from immunoSEQ multiplex PCR; TCRdb stores just in-frame clones and leaves some out. This sample has 250,000 to 350,000 clones, with approximately 81% found just once. Sequenced input: PBMCs or T cells enriched from blood (not recorded which). The receptors were sampled from a woman between 50 and 59 years old who had recovered from COVID-19.

V is TRBV2 and J is TRBJ1-3, with TRBD1 matching 10 bases. CDR1 SNHLY and CDR2 FYNNEI come from the germline V gene. The junction had 6 bases not matched to a gene; V was cut back by 4 bases and J by 0 bases. The CDR3 has 17 residues. CDR3 residues: CASSGTGGVLSGNTIYF. For the CDR3, the DNA is TGTGCCAGCAGTGGGACAGGGGGTGTTCTCTCTGGAAACACCATATATTTT.

This clone has a single count. The rearrangement uses TRBV11-2 and TRBJ1-6, with 7 bases that match TRBD1. Germline loops: CDR1 SGHAT, CDR2 FQNNGV. This CDR3 is built from 16 residues. Germline trimming cut 5 bases from V and 12 bases from J; bases unmatched to any gene: 16. Here the CDR3 reads CASSPGTALGTKPLHF. The CDR3, as DNA: TGTGCCAGCAGCCCTGGGACAGCTCTCGGGACGAAACCCCTCCACTTT.

The V gene is TRBV4-1, the J gene TRBJ2-5; maybe TRBD2 (5 bases). Trimming removed 0 bases at V and 2 bases at J, with 7 bases between. Germline V gives CDR1 MGHRA, CDR2 YSYEKL. CDR3 length equals 14 residues. The CDR3, as DNA: TGCGCCAGCAGCCAAGACAGCGGACAAGAGACCCAGTACTTC. Translated, it gives CASSQDSGQETQYF.

This chain connects TRBV30 to TRBJ1-1; D uncertain. Germline V lookup: CDR1 GTSNPN, CDR2 SVGIG (reference sequence). The CDR3 runs to 14 residues. V lost 1 base to trimming and J lost 0 bases, with 9 bases between them. The CDR3 spells CAWSGPTMNTEAFF. The CDR3 DNA sequence: TGTGCCTGGAGTGGCCCGACTATGAACACTGAAGCTTTCTTT.

The CDR3 region is CASGANSPLHF. The CDR3 coding sequence is TGTGCCAGTGGGGCTAATTCACCCCTCCACTTT. J is TRBJ1-6 and V is TRBV25-1; TRBD1 might be the D (5 bases). Germline V CDR1 and CDR2: MGHDK, SYGVNS. The CDR3 sequence is 11 residues long. The V gene lost 9 bases and the J gene lost 6 bases, with 6 bases spanning the gap.

This chain uses TRBV29-1 with TRBJ1-3; 7 positions agree with TRBD1. The V gene end was trimmed by 3 bases and the J gene end by 9 bases; junction bases not matched to a gene: 2. This CDR3 has 11 amino acids. The germline V gene has CDR1 SQVTM and CDR2 ANQGSEA. CDR3 bases: TGCAGCGTTGACAGGGACAGCACCATATATTTT. Translating gives CSVDRDSTIYF. Full variable domain (outside the CDR3, taken from reference TRBV29-1 and TRBJ1-3): SAVISQKPSRDICQRGTSLTIQCQVDSQVTMMFWYRQQPGQSLTLIATANQGSEATYESGFVIDKFPISRPNLTFSTLTVSNMSPEDSSIYLCSVDRDSTIYFGEGSWLTVV.

The V and J genes are TRBV1 and TRBJ2-3; TRBD2, the D gene given by the table, was not confirmed from the DNA. TRBV1 is marked as a pseudogene. The CDR3 is 19 residues long. The CDR3 sequence: CTSSQDPLAGGISTDTQYF. Here the CDR3 DNA reads TGCACCAGCAGCCAAGATCCCCTAGCGGGGGGCATTAGCACAGATACGCAGTATTTT.

The chain links TRBV15 to TRBJ2-3; possibly TRBD2 for D (6 bases). Trimming left V 1 base short and J 0 bases short, with 8 bases between. This CDR3 region has 15 residues. Germline CDR1 and CDR2: LNHNV and YYDKDF (reference sequence). CDR3 sequence (DNA): TGTGCCACCAGCAGAGGGGGGGTTAGCACAGATACGCAGTATTTT. Translation gives CATSRGGVSTDTQYF.

The chain combines TRBV12-3 or TRBV12-4 with TRBJ2-5; D might be TRBD2 (5 bases). Trimming stripped 3 bases from V and 5 bases from J, with 10 bases between. There are 13 residues in the CDR3. CDR3 sequence (DNA): TGTGCCAGCAGTTTTCTCGGGGTTGAGACCCAGTACTTC. Encoded protein: CASSFLGVETQYF.

The chain employs TRBV5-1 and TRBJ2-3, with D unresolved. The CDR3 totals 16 residues. Trimming removed 0 bases at V and 2 bases at J, with 13 bases between. Germline V gives CDR1 SGHRS, CDR2 YFSETQ. As DNA, the CDR3 is TGCGCCAGCAGCTTGGCCGGTATCCCCGACACAGATACGCAGTATTTT. Translation gives CASSLAGIPDTDTQYF.

This clone showed up just once. The chain carries TRBV2 and TRBJ2-7; D might be TRBD2 (6 bases). The CDR3 runs to 14 residues. Trimming took off 8 bases at V and 0 bases at J, with 14 bases between the two ends. Germline V gives CDR1 SNHLY, CDR2 FYNNEI. The CDR3 sequence is CASSSRGLSYEQYF. Written as DNA, the CDR3 is TGTGCCAGCTCGAGTCGGGGACTCTCCTACGAGCAGTACTTC. Full variable domain (missing parts from reference TRBV2 and TRBJ2-7): EPEVTQTPSHQVTQMGQEVILRCVPISNHLYFYWYRQILGQKVEFLVSFYNNEISEKSEIFDDQFSVERPDGSNFTLKIRSTKLEDSAMYFCASSSRGLSYEQYFGPGTRLTVT.

This clone was counted ten times or more. The gene calls are TRBV10-3 and TRBJ2-7; 11 nucleotides align to TRBD2. Germline values: CDR1 ENHRY, CDR2 SYGVKD. Germline trimming cut 4 bases from V and 7 bases from J; bases unmatched to any gene: 3. The CDR3 runs to 13 residues. The CDR3 loop reads CAISVAGGPEQYF. CDR3 coding DNA: TGTGCCATCAGTGTAGCGGGGGGGCCTGAGCAGTACTTC.

The rearrangement joins TRBV29-1 to TRBJ1-4; D is possibly TRBD1 (5 bases). Trimming took off 5 bases at V and 3 bases at J, with 13 bases between the two ends. Germline V gives CDR1 SQVTM, CDR2 ANQGSEA. The CDR3 has 14 residues. The CDR3 sequence is CSVTQGRPNEKLFF. The CDR3, as DNA: TGCAGCGTTACTCAGGGAAGGCCTAATGAAAAACTGTTTTTT.

CDR3: CASSWYRDNTGELFF. DNA for the CDR3: TGTGCCAGCAGCTGGTACAGGGACAACACCGGGGAGCTGTTTTTT. The rearrangement links TRBV11-3 to TRBJ2-2, with D tentatively TRBD1 (6 bases). The V gene lost 4 bases and the J gene lost 2 bases, with 11 bases spanning the gap. The CDR3 is 15 amino acids. Germline V gene data show CDR1 as SGHNT and CDR2 as YENEEA.

The chain joins TRBV6-4 to TRBJ2-1, with 14 bases that match TRBD2. There are 19 residues in the CDR3. Unmatched junction bases numbered 17, after V lost 6 bases and J lost 7 bases. Germline CDR1 and CDR2: MRHNA and SNTAGT. CDR3 coding DNA: TGTGCCAGCAGGGTTCGAGGGGGGACTAGCGGGAGAGAGTGGAATGAGCAGTTCTTC. Translation gives CASRVRGGTSGREWNEQFF.

The V and J genes are TRBV30 and TRBJ2-5; 11 bases are shared with TRBD2. V gave up 3 bases and J gave up 2 bases; unmatched junction bases: 5. The CDR3 loop spans 15 amino acids. Germline CDR1 reads GTSNPN; CDR2 reads SVGIG (reference sequence). This CDR3 is CAWSPGLAVQETQYF. The DNA of the CDR3 is TGTGCCTGGAGCCCGGGACTAGCGGTTCAAGAGACCCAGTACTTC. Full variable domain (missing parts from reference TRBV30 and TRBJ2-5): SQTIHQWPATLVQPVGSPLSLECTVEGTSNPNLYWYRQAAGRGLQLLFYSVGIGQISSEVPQNLSASRPQDRQFILSSKKLLLSDSGFYLCAWSPGLAVQETQYFGPGTRLLVL.

The V and J genes are TRBV6-2 or TRBV6-3 and TRBJ2-2; 7 nucleotides match TRBD1. Per germline, CDR1 MNHEY and CDR2 SVGEGT. CDR3 length: 15 residues. Unmatched junction bases numbered 5, after V lost 5 bases and J lost 2 bases. CDR3: CASSRGQPNTGELFF. Written as DNA, the CDR3 is TGTGCCAGCAGTCGGGGACAGCCTAACACCGGGGAGCTGTTTTTT.

The rearrangement joins TRBV7-6 to TRBJ2-5, with 8 bases fitting TRBD1. V lost 1 base to trimming and J lost 5 bases; unmatched junction nucleotides: 21. The CDR3 covers 20 residues. In germline, CDR1 is SGHVS, CDR2 FNYEAQ. The CDR3 loop is CASSLVYRTGSLAVGETQYF. The CDR3 DNA follows: TGTGCCAGCAGCTTAGTCTATCGGACAGGGAGCTTGGCGGTTGGGGAGACCCAGTACTTC. The full variable domain, completed using reference TRBV7-6 and TRBJ2-5, is GAGVSQSPRYKVTKRGQDVALRCDPISGHVSLYWYRQALGQGPEFLTYFNYEAQQDKSGLPNDRFSAERPEGSISTLTIQRTEQRDSAMYRCASSLVYRTGSLAVGETQYFGPGTRLLVL.

V is TRBV2 and J is TRBJ1-1, with D unclear. V lost 6 bases to trimming and J lost 0 bases, with 5 bases between them. The CDR3 extends over 12 amino acids. Germline assignment: CDR1 SNHLY and CDR2 FYNNEI. CDR3 residues: CASSSVNTEAFF. The CDR3 nucleotides read TGTGCCAGCAGCAGTGTGAACACTGAAGCTTTCTTT. The full variable domain, with the rest looked up from reference TRBV2 and TRBJ1-1, is EPEVTQTPSHQVTQMGQEVILRCVPISNHLYFYWYRQILGQKVEFLVSFYNNEISEKSEIFDDQFSVERPDGSNFTLKIRSTKLEDSAMYFCASSSVNTEAFFGQGTRLTVV.

CDR3 DNA: TGTGCCTGGGAATGGCCAGGGATCACACAGCCCCAGCATTTT. Amino acid sequence: CAWEWPGITQPQHF. The chain couples TRBV30 to TRBJ1-5; D possibly corresponds to TRBD1 (5 bases). In germline, CDR1 is GTSNPN, CDR2 SVGIG (reference sequence). V dropped 5 bases and J dropped 7 bases, with 18 bases sitting between them. The CDR3 runs 14 residues.

V gene TRBV5-4 combines with J gene TRBJ2-5, with D perhaps matching TRBD1 (6 bases). V was pared by 0 bases and J by 5 bases, with 11 bases between. The germline V gene encodes CDR1 SGHNT and CDR2 YYREEE (reference sequence). The CDR3 contains 14 residues. CDR3 loop: CASSLDRVWETQYF. The DNA for the CDR3 is TGTGCCAGCAGCTTGGACAGGGTATGGGAGACCCAGTACTTC.

This clone turned up a few times. The genes are TRBV5-4 and TRBJ1-1, with 7 bases aligning to TRBD1. J lost 3 bases, V lost 1 base, and 6 bases had no gene match. This CDR3 spans 15 amino acids. CDR1 SGHNT and CDR2 YYREEE come from the germline V gene (reference sequence). The DNA of the CDR3 is TGTGCCAGCAGCTTGACCACAGGGGTGGACACTGAAGCTTTCTTT. This encodes CASSLTTGVDTEAFF.

The genes are TRBV27 and TRBJ1-2; D is perhaps TRBD1 (5 bases). CDR3 length equals 14 residues. Germline V gives CDR1 MNHEY, CDR2 SMNVEV (reference sequence). The V and J ends lost 6 bases and 5 bases respectively, with 16 bases between them. The CDR3 bases are TGTGCCAGCAGCCGTTTTTCACAGGAATATGGCTACACCTTC. It specifies CASSRFSQEYGYTF.

The CDR3 DNA reads TGTGCCAGCTCCTCTAGGTTTGGCGAGCAGTACTTC. Its protein is CASSSRFGEQYF. The gene calls are TRBV6-5 and TRBJ2-7; D gene ambiguous. The germline V gene encodes CDR1 MNHEY and CDR2 SVGAGI. Trimming stripped 8 bases from V and 6 bases from J, with 14 bases between. The CDR3 contains 12 residues.

The chain couples TRBV5-6 to TRBJ2-7; no reliable D call. Trimming removed 1 base at V and 6 bases at J, with 11 bases between. CDR1 is SGHDT and CDR2 is YYEEEE in the germline V gene. The CDR3 has 13 residues. The CDR3 DNA follows: TGTGCCAGCAGCTTGTGGGCAGCAGGCGAGCAGTACTTC. It translates to CASSLWAAGEQYF.

The J gene is TRBJ1-4, the V gene TRBV28; maybe TRBD1 (6 bases). The V end lost 2 bases, the J end lost 3 bases, and 13 bases lay between the germline ends. The CDR3 spans 16 residues. Germline CDR1 reads MDHEN; CDR2 reads SYDVKM. The CDR3 DNA is TGTGCCAGCAGTTTAGGACCAGGGGTGGCTAATGAAAAACTGTTTTTT. This encodes CASSLGPGVANEKLFF.

Note on this clone: One end of the junction does not line up with germline, which may come from a read error. The V call is TRBV3-1 (or the pseudogene TRBV3-2), the J call TRBJ2-1; the match to TRBD1 covers 8 bases. Germline V gene sequence: CDR1 LGHDT, CDR2 YNNKEL (reference sequence). The CDR3 is 17 residues long. CDR3 sequence: CASSQDEMGRGHNGQFF. The CDR3 nucleotides read TGTGCCAGCAGCCAAGATGAAATGGGCAGGGGGCACAATGGGCAGTTCTTC.

The CDR3 reads CASSFPVEMGNIQYF. CDR3 in DNA: TGTGCCAGCAGCTTCCCCGTTGAAATGGGCAACATTCAGTACTTC. V gene TRBV7-9 combines with J gene TRBJ2-4; no clear D gene. There are 15 residues in the CDR3. Germline V gene data show CDR1 as SEHNR and CDR2 as FQNEAQ (reference sequence). V dropped 3 bases and J dropped 7 bases, with 16 bases sitting between them.

The rearrangement links TRBV6-2 or TRBV6-3 to TRBJ1-2; D is perhaps TRBD1 (6 bases). The V and J ends lost 6 bases and 6 bases respectively, with 20 bases between them. Germline-derived CDR1 and CDR2 are MNHEY and SVGEGT. This CDR3 is built from 15 residues. The CDR3 is CASSFIPQGRDGYTF. In nucleotides, the CDR3 is TGTGCCAGCAGCTTTATACCCCAGGGGAGGGATGGCTACACCTTC.

This clone was counted only a few times. This chain uses TRBV18 with TRBJ2-1, with TRBD1 matching 8 bases. The germline V gene encodes CDR1 KGHSH and CDR2 LQKENI. V trimming: 2 bases; J trimming: 3 bases; junction bases outside the gene matches: 0. The CDR3 totals 14 residues. CDR3 loop: CASSPGTGYNEQFF. CDR3 bases: TGTGCCAGCTCACCAGGGACAGGCTACAATGAGCAGTTCTTC. The full variable domain, in which reference TRBV18 and TRBJ2-1 provide the parts outside the CDR3, is NAGVMQNPRHLVRRRGQEARLRCSPMKGHSHVYWYRQLPEEGLKFMVYLQKENIIDESGMPKERFSAEFPKEGPSILRIQQVVRGDSAAYFCASSPGTGYNEQFFGPGTRLTVL.